This TCR beta chain was sequenced for a study of naive and memory T cell subsets. General observations from the study: Especially in CD8 cells, naive repertoires contained a few larger clonotypes, possibly CD45RA-re-expressing memory cells.

Per the germline V gene, CDR1 is LNHNV and CDR2 is YYDKDF (reference sequence). V lost 4 bases and J 2 bases, leaving 23 bases between the germline ends. The CDR3 runs to 18 residues. Two oligonucleotides, mixed equimolar, formed the beta constant-region primer covering TRBC1 and TRBC2. Ligated cDNA was amplified by four rounds of PCR with nested alpha and beta constant-region primers and SP2. TCRdb reanalysed the UMI-ligation and nested PCR reads using MiXCR and keeps one entry per CDR3 protein. Here the sample spans approximately 140,000 distinct CDR3 sequences, about 20% being singletons. This clonotype has only one observation. Its antigen remains unknown.

The specimen was naive CD4+ T cells from blood. The TCR comes from a human donor in good health. V gene TRBV15 combines with J gene TRBJ2-5, with D possibly matching TRBD2 (5 bases). For the CDR3, the DNA is TGTGCCACCAGCACAAACCCCCTGAGGGCGGGTAGTCAAGAGACCCAGTACTTC. It specifies CATSTNPLRAGSQETQYF.